The 17 T cell receptor beta chains presented below share a single source sample, sequenced in a study of blood T cell repertoires in COVID-19. TCRdb's copy holds only in-frame clones and misses some; the assay was immunoSEQ multiplex PCR. The table lists under 250,000 clones, approximately 85% of them singletons. Sequenced: peripheral blood. The source is a woman between 65 and 79 years old with COVID-19, enrolled during active disease.

V and J are TRBV7-8 and TRBJ1-5; D is unresolved. Deletions cut 1 base from V and 3 bases from J, with 10 bases between. The germline V gene encodes CDR1 SGHVS and CDR2 FQNEAQ. The CDR3 is 15 residues long. CDR3 amino acids: CASSLGQKSNQPQHF. CDR3 nucleotides: TGTGCCAGCAGCTTAGGTCAGAAATCCAATCAGCCCCAGCATTTT.

V gene TRBV18 combines with J gene TRBJ2-1; possible D gene TRBD2, 6 bases. The germline V and J ends were trimmed by 2 bases and 0 bases, with 20 bases remaining between them. The CDR3 loop spans 19 amino acids. Germline V gene sequence: CDR1 KGHSH, CDR2 LQKENI. This chain's CDR3 is CASSPARPSSASSYNEQFF. The CDR3 DNA sequence: TGTGCCAGCTCACCAGCTCGACCCTCTAGCGCGAGCTCCTACAATGAGCAGTTCTTC.

The rearrangement uses TRBV11-3 and TRBJ1-1; 8 nucleotides align to TRBD1. In germline, CDR1 is SGHNT, CDR2 YENEEA. V shed 4 bases and J 6 bases; nucleotides not matched to a gene: 7. The CDR3 is made up of 14 amino acids. For the CDR3, the DNA is TGTGCCAGCAGCTGCTGGACAGGGTGGGCTGAAGCTTTCTTT. Residues: CASSCWTGWAEAFF.

The V and J genes are TRBV3-1 (or the pseudogene TRBV3-2) and TRBJ2-7, with D maybe TRBD1 (6 bases). CDR1 and CDR2 (germline): LGHDT, YNNKEL (reference sequence). The CDR3 has 14 residues. Deletions cut 3 bases from V and 5 bases from J, with 14 bases between. This CDR3 is CASSHQWDNNEQYF. The CDR3 DNA reads as TGTGCCAGCAGCCATCAATGGGACAATAACGAGCAGTACTTC.

The rearrangement joins TRBV7-9 to TRBJ2-3; TRBD1 agrees at 8 bases. Germline V lookup: CDR1 SEHNR, CDR2 FQNEAQ (reference sequence). J gave up 2 bases and V 0 bases, and 7 bases lay outside the gene matches. The CDR3 runs 17 residues. CDR3 region: CASSLAQGAQNTDTQYF. The CDR3 coding sequence is TGTGCCAGCAGCTTAGCCCAGGGGGCGCAGAACACAGATACGCAGTATTTT.

The sample holds a few counts of this clone. The chain employs TRBV5-8 and TRBJ1-5; 9 bases are shared with TRBD1. The V and J ends lost 4 bases and 4 bases, in that order; junction bases with no gene match: 0. CDR3 length equals 13 residues. The germline V gene encodes CDR1 SGHTS and CDR2 YDEGEE. The CDR3 spells CASSGTGNQPQHF. In DNA, the CDR3 is TGTGCCAGCAGCGGGACAGGGAATCAGCCCCAGCATTTT. Filled out from reference TRBV5-8 and TRBJ1-5, the complete variable domain reads EAGVTQSPTHLIKTRGQQATLRCSPISGHTSVYWYQQALGLGLQFLLWYDEGEERNRGNFPPRFSGRQFPNYSSELNVNALELEDSALYLCASSGTGNQPQHFGDGTRLSIL.

The chain employs TRBV7-9 and TRBJ2-1; 8 nucleotides line up with TRBD2. There are 17 residues in the CDR3. V shed 2 bases, J shed 1 base, and the junction held 7 bases outside the gene matches. CDR1 and CDR2 (germline): SEHNR, FQNEAQ (reference sequence). Here the CDR3 DNA reads TGTGCCAGCAGCTTAAATTTGGGCGGGAGGTCCTACAATGAGCAGTTCTTC. This encodes CASSLNLGGRSYNEQFF.

The chain uses TRBV18 and TRBJ1-1; unclear D gene. With 2 bases removed from V and 1 base from J, the gap between germline ends came to 8 bases. Germline loops: CDR1 KGHSH, CDR2 LQKENI. CDR3 length: 14 amino acids. The CDR3 loop reads CASSPDMQNTEAFF. CDR3 nucleotides: TGTGCCAGCTCACCAGACATGCAGAACACTGAAGCTTTCTTT.

J is TRBJ2-5 and V is TRBV6-6; 8 positions match TRBD1. From germline, CDR1 is MNHNY and CDR2 SVGAGI (reference sequence). This CDR3 region has 15 residues. The junction had 8 bases not matched to a gene; V was cut back by 6 bases and J by 2 bases. As DNA, the CDR3 is TGTGCCAGCAGAAACCCACAGGGGGGTCAAGAGACCCAGTACTTC. Encoded protein: CASRNPQGGQETQYF.

V is TRBV5-5 and J is TRBJ2-7, with 11 bases identical to TRBD1. J lost 2 bases, V lost 4 bases, and 5 bases had no gene match. This CDR3 has 15 amino acids. In germline, CDR1 is SGHKS, CDR2 YYEKEE (reference sequence). This CDR3 is CASSPGTGGTYEQYF. In DNA, the CDR3 is TGTGCCAGCAGCCCCGGGACAGGGGGAACCTACGAGCAGTACTTC.

The CDR3 reads CASRGPGENSPLHF. The CDR3 bases are TGTGCCAGCAGGGGGCCAGGGGAGAATTCACCCCTCCACTTT. J is TRBJ1-6 and V is TRBV9, with a tentative D call TRBD1 (6 bases). Germline CDR1 is SGDLS and CDR2 is YYNGEE. Trimming removed 5 bases at V and 7 bases at J, with 13 bases between. The CDR3 covers 14 residues.

V usage is TRBV6-5 and J usage is TRBJ2-7, with 7 bases matching TRBD2. Germline V gene data show CDR1 as MNHEY and CDR2 as SVGAGI. Losses at the gene ends were 5 bases for V and 7 bases for J; bases not matched to a gene: 14. The length of the CDR3 is 15 residues. The CDR3 region is CASSPPGLGRWEQYF. The CDR3, as DNA: TGTGCCAGCAGTCCGCCCGGACTAGGGAGGTGGGAGCAGTACTTC.

This chain connects TRBV2 to TRBJ2-5, with a tentative D call TRBD1 (5 bases). V lost 5 bases, J lost 1 base, and 11 bases lay in between. From germline, CDR1 is SNHLY and CDR2 FYNNEI. The CDR3 is 14 amino acids. The CDR3 bases are TGTGCCAGCAGTCTCCGACAGACCCAAGAGACCCAGTACTTC. Translated, it gives CASSLRQTQETQYF.

V usage is TRBV6-5 and J usage is TRBJ1-2; D uncertain. Germline CDR1 and CDR2: MNHEY and SVGAGI. The V end was cut by 0 bases, the J end by 7 bases, with 12 bases between. This CDR3 comprises 14 residues. CDR3 region: CASSYSGWGGGYTF. The CDR3 DNA reads as TGTGCCAGCAGTTACTCGGGATGGGGAGGTGGCTACACCTTC.

This sequence joins TRBV3-1 (or the pseudogene TRBV3-2) and TRBJ1-6, with D possibly matching TRBD1 (5 bases). This CDR3 region has 14 residues. CDR1 LGHDT and CDR2 YNNKEL come from the germline V gene (reference sequence). Trimming cost V 7 bases and J 5 bases, with 12 bases left between them. CDR3 residues: CASTQGVNNSPLHF. The CDR3 nucleotides read TGTGCCAGCACCCAGGGAGTCAATAATTCACCCCTCCACTTT.

The chain couples TRBV6-2 or TRBV6-3 to TRBJ2-7, with 8 bases matching TRBD2. CDR3 size: 19 residues. V shed 0 bases, J shed 5 bases, and the junction held 18 bases outside the gene matches. Germline CDR1 reads MNHEY; CDR2 reads SVGEGT. The CDR3, as DNA: TGTGCCAGCAGTTACTCGAGTAGGGTCCTGAGCGGGGGTGAAAACGAGCAGTACTTC. Protein product: CASSYSSRVLSGGENEQYF.

V and J are TRBV6-6 and TRBJ1-5, with no clear D. CDR3 length equals 15 residues. CDR1 and CDR2 from the germline V gene are MNHNY and SVGAGI (reference sequence). V lost 4 bases and J 0 bases, leaving 10 bases between the germline ends. The CDR3 protein is CASSLGGYSNQPQHF. CDR3 in DNA: TGTGCCAGCAGTTTGGGAGGGTATAGCAATCAGCCCCAGCATTTT.